Sequencing of this T cell receptor beta chain was carried out in a study of shared clonotypes between healthy human individuals. Study information: Per-donor plates numbered three CD4 naive, three CD4 memory, two CD8 naive and one CD8 memory.

Donors included only healthy HIV-negative adults lacking recent acute infections or vaccinations. DNA at about 190 ng, 25,000 to 30,000 T cell genomes, went into sorted-subset replicate PCRs. TCRdb keeps only in-frame clones here, not all; method: immunoSEQ multiplex PCR. There are millions of clones in the sample; around 90% occur only once, and 0.14% lies in the top ten. Findings of the study overall: The donor pool, a small one, limited the genetic and exposure-history diversity represented.

This clone was picked up one time. Its target is not known. The CDR3 contains 15 residues. CDR1 is GTSNPN and CDR2 is SVGIG in the germline V gene (reference sequence). V was clipped by 0 bases and J by 5 bases; unmatched bases: 9. Sequenced input: naive CD4+ T cells sorted from blood. This sample's subset: CD45RA+ positively selected. The origin of this receptor is a man aged 18 to 30 in good health. The chain links TRBV30 to TRBJ1-1; 7 nucleotides line up with TRBD1. The CDR3 loop reads CAWSVLKGGRTEAFF. The CDR3 bases are TGTGCCTGGAGTGTACTGAAAGGGGGCCGGACTGAAGCTTTCTTT. Complete variable domain (other parts from reference TRBV30 and TRBJ1-1): SQTIHQWPATLVQPVGSPLSLECTVEGTSNPNLYWYRQAAGRGLQLLFYSVGIGQISSEVPQNLSASRPQDRQFILSSKKLLLSDSGFYLCAWSVLKGGRTEAFFGQGTRLTVV.